This is a list of T cell receptor beta chains from one sample in a study of identifying expanded T cells in peripheral blood. Repertoires were generated with immunoSEQ multiplex PCR, while TCRdb's copy carries only in-frame clones and drops some. Of approximately 100,000 clones in the sample, about 91% are singletons; the top ten hold under 4.5%. The sample was blood. All receptors derive from a person between 18 and 69 years old in good health. Each CDR3 is given with its conserved first and last residue. Fields, in order: CDR3 protein, CDR3 DNA, clone size, J gene, V gene, D gene. D genes are given only for firm matches. Rows may omit the clone size; those that give it use once, few, many or a size class.

CDR3 protein: CASSFTRSPQETQYF; CDR3 DNA: TGTGCCAGCAGTTTTACGCGTAGCCCCCAAGAGACCCAGTACTTC; clone size: NA; J gene: TRBJ2-5; V gene: TRBV28; D gene: NA
CDR3 protein: CASRRGTARLDTQYF; CDR3 DNA: TGTGCCAGCAGAAGAGGGACAGCCCGCCTCGATACGCAGTATTTT; clone size: once; J gene: TRBJ2-3; V gene: TRBV6-5; D gene: TRBD1
CDR3 protein: CASSFAGGPETQYF; CDR3 DNA: TGTGCCAGCAGCTTCGCGGGAGGGCCGGAGACCCAGTACTTC; clone size: NA; J gene: TRBJ2-5; V gene: TRBV5-5; D gene: TRBD2
CDR3 protein: CAWSVRTDYGYTF; CDR3 DNA: TGTGCCTGGAGTGTAAGGACAGACTATGGCTACACCTTC; clone size: NA; J gene: TRBJ1-2; V gene: TRBV30; D gene: NA
CDR3 protein: CASSLTGGETQYF; CDR3 DNA: TGCGCCAGCAGCTTGACAGGGGGCGAGACCCAGTACTTC; clone size: NA; J gene: TRBJ2-5; V gene: TRBV5-1; D gene: TRBD1
CDR3 protein: CASSLVREKSGELFF; CDR3 DNA: TGTGCCAGCAGCTTGGTGCGGGAGAAGAGCGGGGAGCTGTTTTTT; clone size: NA; J gene: TRBJ2-2; V gene: TRBV5-5; D gene: TRBD2
CDR3 protein: CASSQTMGQPNYGYTF; CDR3 DNA: TGCGCCAGCAGCCAAACGATGGGACAGCCAAACTATGGCTACACCTTC; clone size: once; J gene: TRBJ1-2; V gene: TRBV4-1; D gene: TRBD1
CDR3 protein: CASSLDRVFEKLFF; CDR3 DNA: TGCGCCAGCAGCTTGGACAGGGTTTTTGAAAAACTGTTTTTT; clone size: NA; J gene: TRBJ1-4; V gene: TRBV5-1; D gene: NA
CDR3 protein: CASSFPSSGASGANVLTF; CDR3 DNA: TGTGCCAGCAGCTTCCCCAGTTCAGGGGCCTCTGGGGCCAACGTCCTGACTTTC; clone size: NA; J gene: TRBJ2-6; V gene: TRBV5-4; D gene: NA
CDR3 protein: CASGSGALSYNEQFF; CDR3 DNA: TGCGCCAGCGGGTCAGGGGCGCTCTCCTACAATGAGCAGTTCTTC; clone size: NA; J gene: TRBJ2-1; V gene: TRBV5-1; D gene: NA
CDR3 protein: CAISESYTAYF; CDR3 DNA: TGTGCCATCAGTGAGTCGTACACGGCGTATTTT; clone size: NA; J gene: TRBJ2-3; V gene: TRBV10-3; D gene: NA
CDR3 protein: CAWTVREGFYNEQFF; CDR3 DNA: TGTGCCTGGACGGTGAGGGAGGGGTTCTACAATGAGCAGTTCTTC; clone size: NA; J gene: TRBJ2-1; V gene: TRBV30; D gene: TRBD2
CDR3 protein: CASSLPGQGRNGYTF; CDR3 DNA: TGCGCCAGCAGCTTGCCGGGACAGGGGCGTAATGGCTACACCTTC; clone size: NA; J gene: TRBJ1-2; V gene: TRBV5-1; D gene: TRBD1
CDR3 protein: CASSHRGQGTGETQYF; CDR3 DNA: TGCGCCAGCAGTCACCGAGGCCAGGGGACTGGAGAGACCCAGTACTTC; clone size: NA; J gene: TRBJ2-5; V gene: TRBV23-1; D gene: NA